Below are 18 T cell receptor beta chains sequenced from a single sample in a study of OX40 agonist ivuxolimab in advanced cancers. Produced via immunoSEQ multiplex PCR; TCRdb's table is partial and in-frame only. The sample lists tens of thousands of clones; 85% to 90% were seen once. This sample comprised CD4+ or CD8+ T cells sorted from blood, obtained in a trial of the OX40 agonist ivuxolimab. Every receptor here comes from an adult with an advanced solid tumor such as melanoma, head and neck, liver or kidney cancer.

The chain carries TRBV2 and TRBJ2-1; 9 nucleotides match TRBD2. The CDR3 is made up of 16 amino acids. After removal of 1 base from V and 2 bases from J, the junction contained 3 bases not matched to a gene. Germline values: CDR1 SNHLY, CDR2 FYNNEI. In DNA, the CDR3 is TGTGCCAGCAGTGAAGGCGGGAGGGCCCCCTACAATGAGCAGTTCTTC. Its protein is CASSEGGRAPYNEQFF.

The J gene is TRBJ1-4, the V gene TRBV15, with D hard to call. Trimming took off 6 bases at V and 2 bases at J, with 10 bases between the two ends. Per the germline V gene, CDR1 is LNHNV and CDR2 is YYDKDF (reference sequence). CDR3 size: 14 residues. CDR3 residues: CATRRGSTNEKLFF. Here the CDR3 DNA reads TGTGCCACCAGGCGGGGAAGTACTAATGAAAAACTGTTTTTT.

V and J are TRBV28 and TRBJ1-1; D remains ambiguous. The CDR3 is 15 amino acids. Germline loops: CDR1 MDHEN, CDR2 SYDVKM. V was pared by 6 bases and J by 1 base, with 15 bases between. The CDR3 spells CASRLWSQRNTEAFF. In DNA, the CDR3 is TGTGCCAGCAGGCTTTGGAGCCAGCGGAACACTGAAGCTTTCTTT.

The chain employs TRBV27 and TRBJ2-3; D possibly uses TRBD1 or TRBD2 (5 bases each). The CDR3 is made up of 15 amino acids. Germline CDR1 is MNHEY and CDR2 is SMNVEV (reference sequence). V lost 6 bases and J 2 bases, leaving 15 bases between the germline ends. Here the CDR3 reads CASSGLGPFTDTQYF. CDR3 in DNA: TGTGCCAGCAGCGGCCTGGGACCGTTCACAGATACGCAGTATTTT.

This clone has only one observation. The chain is built from TRBV6-6 and TRBJ2-5; 8 bases map to TRBD1. This CDR3 region has 13 residues. The germline gives CDR1 MNHNY, CDR2 SVGAGI (reference sequence). J gave up 5 bases and V 5 bases, and 4 bases lay outside the gene matches. Here the CDR3 DNA reads TGTGCCAGCAGTCCCACAGGGGGGGAGACCCAGTACTTC. Amino acids: CASSPTGGETQYF.

The chain links TRBV7-2 to TRBJ2-7, with 10 bases that match TRBD1. The CDR3 loop spans 15 amino acids. Germline V CDR1 and CDR2: SGHTA, FQGNSA. V shed 4 bases, J shed 5 bases, and the junction held 8 bases outside the gene matches. DNA of the CDR3: TGTGCCAGCAGCTCCCGGGACAGGGGCTCTAACGAGCAGTACTTC. This sequence encodes CASSSRDRGSNEQYF.

The CDR3 loop reads CAISESGNGEQFF. The CDR3 DNA is TGTGCCATCAGTGAATCAGGGAACGGTGAGCAGTTCTTC. This chain connects TRBV10-3 to TRBJ2-1, with D possibly being TRBD1 (5 bases). The V end was cut by 3 bases, the J end by 9 bases, with 12 bases between. The germline V gene encodes CDR1 ENHRY and CDR2 SYGVKD. CDR3 length: 13 amino acids.

The rearrangement links TRBV19 to TRBJ1-5; D is unresolved. The V gene's germline CDR1 is LNHDA and CDR2 SQIVND (reference sequence). The CDR3 consists of 15 residues. The V and J ends lost 3 bases and 0 bases respectively, with 9 bases between them. The CDR3 DNA follows: TGTGCCAGTAGTATTATGACGATTAGCAATCAGCCCCAGCATTTT. This translates into CASSIMTISNQPQHF. Complete variable domain (other parts from reference TRBV19 and TRBJ1-5): DGGITQSPKYLFRKEGQNVTLSCEQNLNHDAMYWYRQDPGQGLRLIYYSQIVNDFQKGDIAEGYSVSREKKESFPLTVTSAQKNPTAFYLCASSIMTISNQPQHFGDGTRLSIL.

This sequence joins TRBV7-6 and TRBJ2-7; TRBD1 matches 9 bases. V shed 2 bases and J 5 bases; nucleotides not matched to a gene: 1. Germline V gives CDR1 SGHVS, CDR2 FNYEAQ. The CDR3 sequence is 13 residues long. The CDR3 DNA sequence: TGTGCCAGCAGCTTACGGACAGGGGACGAGCAGTACTTC. This gives the protein CASSLRTGDEQYF.

The rearrangement joins TRBV4-1 to TRBJ1-5; weak D call: TRBD1 (6 bases). Deletions cut 1 base from V and 7 bases from J, with 17 bases between. Germline-derived CDR1 and CDR2 are MGHRA and YSYEKL. The CDR3 has 16 amino acids. CDR3 region: CASSQVSLGGRQPQHF. Written as DNA, the CDR3 is TGCGCCAGCAGCCAAGTAAGTTTGGGGGGCAGACAGCCCCAGCATTTT.

This clone was detected once. V and J are TRBV7-2 and TRBJ1-6; maybe TRBD1 (5 bases). There are 15 residues in the CDR3. The V end was cut by 0 bases, the J end by 7 bases, with 10 bases between. Looked up from germline, CDR1 is SGHTA and CDR2 is FQGNSA. The CDR3, as DNA: TGTGCCAGCAGCTTAGCGGGGGTACGGAATTCACCCCTCCACTTT. This encodes CASSLAGVRNSPLHF.

The chain links TRBV11-2 to TRBJ2-2; 8 nucleotides agree with TRBD1. The CDR3 has 16 amino acids. CDR1 and CDR2 (germline): SGHAT, FQNNGV. After removal of 0 bases from V and 4 bases from J, the junction contained 4 bases not matched to a gene. This chain's CDR3 is CASSLDPGQVTGELFF. The DNA of the CDR3 is TGTGCCAGCAGCTTAGATCCGGGACAGGTCACCGGGGAGCTGTTTTTT.

J is TRBJ2-1 and V is TRBV27; tentative D call: TRBD1 (6 bases). Germline-derived CDR1 and CDR2 are MNHEY and SMNVEV (reference sequence). V was trimmed by 2 bases and J by 9 bases, leaving 11 bases between them. CDR3 length: 13 amino acids. CDR3 amino acids: CASSLSQGSEQFF. CDR3 DNA sequence: TGTGCCAGCAGTTTAAGTCAGGGGAGTGAGCAGTTCTTC.

The table lists this clone with a few counts. The chain employs TRBV15 and TRBJ1-1; no firm D call. V lost 5 bases and J lost 8, with 12 bases in between. Germline V gene sequence: CDR1 LNHNV, CDR2 YYDKDF (reference sequence). The CDR3 runs to 12 residues. The DNA of the CDR3 is TGTGCCACCAGCTCATTCCTGGACGAAGCTTTCTTT. The encoded protein is CATSSFLDEAFF.

V usage is TRBV7-6 and J usage is TRBJ1-6, with D hard to call. CDR1 SGHVS and CDR2 FNYEAQ come from the germline V gene. V lost 1 base and J 5 bases, leaving 12 bases between the germline ends. The CDR3 spans 16 residues. The CDR3 DNA reads as TGTGCCAGCAGCTTAGTCGGCCGTGGGGATAATTCACCCCTCCACTTT. Protein: CASSLVGRGDNSPLHF.

This sequence joins TRBV7-2 and TRBJ1-1; D remains ambiguous. Trimming removed 3 bases at V and 1 base at J, with 6 bases between. The V gene's germline CDR1 is SGHTA and CDR2 FQGNSA. The CDR3 extends over 13 amino acids. The DNA for the CDR3 is TGTGCCAGCAGCTTGAGCCAGAACACTGAAGCTTTCTTT. This sequence encodes CASSLSQNTEAFF.

The genes are TRBV5-1 and TRBJ1-5; the match to TRBD1 covers 8 bases. CDR3 length: 15 residues. With 0 bases clipped from V and 3 bases from J, the junction kept 2 bases outside the gene matches. CDR1 and CDR2 from the germline V gene are SGHRS and YFSETQ. The CDR3 DNA reads TGCGCCAGCAGCTTGGGGGGACAGGCCAATCAGCCCCAGCATTTT. It yields the protein CASSLGGQANQPQHF.

The J gene is TRBJ1-2, the V gene TRBV6-5, with 9 bases matching TRBD1. V trimming: 6 bases; J trimming: 8 bases; junction bases outside the gene matches: 10. The CDR3 has 14 residues. Germline CDR1 MNHEY, CDR2 SVGAGI. The CDR3 DNA sequence: TGTGCCAGCAGGCTACAGGGGGCTGATGCGGGCTACACCTTC. Translation gives CASRLQGADAGYTF.